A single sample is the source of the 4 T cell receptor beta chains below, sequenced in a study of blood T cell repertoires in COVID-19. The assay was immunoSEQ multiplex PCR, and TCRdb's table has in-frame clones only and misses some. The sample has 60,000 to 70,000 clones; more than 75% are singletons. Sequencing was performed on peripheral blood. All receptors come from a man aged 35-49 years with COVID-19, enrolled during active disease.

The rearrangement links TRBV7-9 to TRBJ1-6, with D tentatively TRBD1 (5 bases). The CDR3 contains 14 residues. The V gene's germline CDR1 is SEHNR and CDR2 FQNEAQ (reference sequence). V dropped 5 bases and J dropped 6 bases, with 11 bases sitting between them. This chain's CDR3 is CASSTDTLNSPLHF. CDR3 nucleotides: TGTGCCAGCAGCACGGACACCCTTAATTCACCCCTCCACTTT.

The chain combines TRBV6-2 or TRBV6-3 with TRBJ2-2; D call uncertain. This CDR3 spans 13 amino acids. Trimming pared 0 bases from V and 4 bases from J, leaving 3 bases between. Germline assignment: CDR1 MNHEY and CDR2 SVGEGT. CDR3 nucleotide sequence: TGTGCCAGCAGTTACTCCTCCACCGGGGAGCTGTTTTTT. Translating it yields CASSYSSTGELFF.

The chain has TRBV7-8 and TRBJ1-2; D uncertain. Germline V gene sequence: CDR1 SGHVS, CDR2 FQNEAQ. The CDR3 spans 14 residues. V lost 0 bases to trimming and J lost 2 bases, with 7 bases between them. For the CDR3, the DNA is TGTGCCAGCAGCTTAGCACAGATGAACTATGGCTACACCTTC. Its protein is CASSLAQMNYGYTF.

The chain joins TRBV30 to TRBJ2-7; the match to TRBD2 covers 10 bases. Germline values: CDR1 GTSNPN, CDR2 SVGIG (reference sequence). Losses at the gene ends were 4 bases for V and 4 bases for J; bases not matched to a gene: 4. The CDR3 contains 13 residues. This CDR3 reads CAWKISGGYEQYF. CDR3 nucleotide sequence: TGTGCCTGGAAGATTAGCGGGGGGTACGAGCAGTACTTC.